This T cell receptor (beta chain) comes out of a study of shared clonotypes between healthy human individuals. Background on the study: There were three CD4 naive, three CD4 memory, two CD8 naive and one CD8 memory plates per donor.

The CDR3 spans 16 residues. From germline, CDR1 is SGHRS and CDR2 YFSETQ. V gave up 3 bases and J gave up 3 bases, with 18 bases separating them. Whole-study results and caveats: Generally, estimated richness proved larger in naive subsets than it did in memory subsets.

As to this clone: Its antigen is undetermined.

This table comes from immunoSEQ multiplex PCR, and its TCRdb copy is limited to in-frame clones, with some not included. The sample holds some 2,500,000 clones, 80% to 95% seen once. The sequence derives from a young man in good health. Some clones in this sample may be carry-over from other donors' samples. Sample: naive CD4+ T cells from PBMCs. The subset here: CD45RA+ positively selected. V gene TRBV5-1 combines with J gene TRBJ1-1; D is unclear. DNA of the CDR3: TGCGCCAGCAGCTCCGACACACCCAGAGGTGACACTGAAGCTTTCTTT. Protein: CASSSDTPRGDTEAFF.